Below are 24 T cell receptor beta chains sequenced from a single sample in a study of spatial heterogeneity in lung cancer. Specified time point: blood at routine non-recurrence follow-up after resection. Researchers sequenced whole RNA taken from tumor, nontumor lung or frozen PBMC without sorting. TCRdb analysed the 5' RACE reads with MiXCR anew, one entry per CDR3 protein. The data hold approximately 50,000 distinct CDR3 sequences, with less than 9.5% observed a single time. The sequencing used PBMCs, collected at follow-up. These receptors were obtained from a female donor with early-stage non-small cell lung cancer.

J is TRBJ1-6 and V is TRBV7-9, with D unresolved. There are 13 residues in the CDR3. The V end was cut by 5 bases, the J end by 8 bases, with 10 bases between. Germline CDR1 reads SEHNR; CDR2 reads FQNEAQ (reference sequence). The CDR3 DNA is TGTGCCAGCAGCGTATACGTAGATTCACCCCTCCACTTT. It specifies CASSVYVDSPLHF.

This clonotype was detected many times. The chain has TRBV27 and TRBJ1-1; TRBD1 is a possible D gene (5 bases). Trimming took 9 bases from V and 0 from J, leaving 11 bases between them. This CDR3 region has 13 residues. From germline, CDR1 is MNHEY and CDR2 SMNVEV (reference sequence). The CDR3 loop is CARWGTVNTEAFF. The CDR3 DNA sequence: TGTGCCAGATGGGGGACGGTGAACACTGAAGCTTTCTTT.

In its sample, this clonotype was seen once. This chain joins TRBV19 and TRBJ1-6; 8 nucleotides line up with TRBD1. The junction had 5 bases not matched to a gene; V was cut back by 5 bases and J by 8 bases. The CDR3 contains 14 residues. CDR1 and CDR2 from the germline V gene are LNHDA and SQIVND (reference sequence). The CDR3 coding sequence is TGTGCCAGTAGTGTCCAGGGGGCACATTCACCCCTCCACTTT. Translating it yields CASSVQGAHSPLHF.

This clonotype was counted at least ten times. The chain carries TRBV10-3 and TRBJ2-5; no reliable D call. The germline CDR1 and CDR2 sequences are ENHRY and SYGVKD. V was clipped by 6 bases and J by 1 base, with 15 bases between them. The CDR3 covers 15 residues. CDR3 sequence reads: CAISESTSPQETQYF. The DNA of the CDR3 is TGTGCCATCAGCGAGAGCACCTCTCCCCAAGAGACCCAGTACTTC.

The sample holds many counts of this clonotype. V is TRBV5-1 and J is TRBJ2-3, with 8 bases matching TRBD2. This CDR3 contains 17 residues. Germline V gene sequence: CDR1 SGHRS, CDR2 YFSETQ. Trimming cost V 0 bases and J 3 bases; bases outside gene matches: 9. The CDR3 nucleotides are TGCGCCAGCAGCTTGGAAGGTGGTATAGCGGGGACAGATACGCAGTATTTT. Protein product: CASSLEGGIAGTDTQYF. Supplemented by reference TRBV5-1 and TRBJ2-3, the full variable domain reads KAGVTQTPRYLIKTRGQQVTLSCSPISGHRSVSWYQQTPGQGLQFLFEYFSETQRNKGNFPGRFSGRQFSNSRSEMNVSTLELGDSALYLCASSLEGGIAGTDTQYFGPGTRLTVL.

In this sample, this clonotype turned up many times. The rearrangement links TRBV11-2 to TRBJ2-5; TRBD1 is a possible D gene (6 bases). Germline-derived CDR1 and CDR2 are SGHAT and FQNNGV. CDR3 size: 17 residues. The V end lost 0 bases, the J end lost 4 bases, and 18 bases lay between the germline ends. The CDR3 nucleotides read TGTGCCAGCAGCTTAGAGCCCCTGGGGCAGGGGCCAGAGACCCAGTACTTC. As protein: CASSLEPLGQGPETQYF.

This clonotype was seen more than once but under ten times. The genes are TRBV14 and TRBJ2-1, with D possibly being TRBD2 (5 bases). There are 15 residues in the CDR3. From germline, CDR1 is SGHDN and CDR2 FVKESK. V was pared by 3 bases and J by 0 bases, with 9 bases between. The CDR3 reads CASSQRRDSYNEQFF. The CDR3 nucleotides read TGTGCCAGCAGCCAGAGACGGGACTCCTACAATGAGCAGTTCTTC.

This clonotype was seen at least ten times. The genes are TRBV2 and TRBJ2-5; TRBD1 matches 10 bases. The trim removed 9 bases at V and 5 bases at J, leaving 6 bases unmatched. CDR3 size: 13 residues. In germline, CDR1 is SNHLY, CDR2 FYNNEI. CDR3 nucleotides: TGTGCCAGTACCCGGGACAGGGGTGAGACCCAGTACTTC. Amino acids: CASTRDRGETQYF.

The chain carries TRBV12-3 or TRBV12-4 and TRBJ1-4; no reliable D call. The length of the CDR3 is 12 residues. V was clipped by 1 base and J by 7 bases, with 4 bases between them. In DNA form, the CDR3 reads TGTGCCAGCAGTTTAGTTGTTGAAAAACTGTTTTTT. Protein: CASSLVVEKLFF.

With regard to this clonotype: A much larger clone is a single base away; this may be a read error. The chain recombines TRBV5-5 with TRBJ2-7; weak D call: TRBD1 (5 bases). This CDR3 region has 14 residues. Per germline, CDR1 SGHKS and CDR2 YYEKEE (reference sequence). The ends were cut back, 0 bases at V and 2 bases at J, with 9 bases in the middle. The CDR3 DNA is TGTGCCAGCAGCTTGGTGGGGCGAGCCTACGAGCAGTACTTC. Protein product: CASSLVGRAYEQYF.

This clonotype has just a few counts. The rearrangement joins TRBV7-2 to TRBJ2-3, with 9 bases lining up with TRBD2. With 1 base clipped from V and 6 bases from J, the junction kept 11 bases outside the gene matches. Germline CDR1 reads SGHTA; CDR2 reads FQGNSA. CDR3 length equals 17 residues. The CDR3 coding sequence is TGTGCCAGCAGCTTAGAAGGATTAGGCGGGGGGGCGGATACGCAGTATTTT. Its protein product is CASSLEGLGGGADTQYF.

This clonotype was picked up many times. The CDR3 DNA is TGTGCCACCAGCTCAGGACCCCCCCAAGGGAATGAGCAGTTCTTC. Amino acid sequence: CATSSGPPQGNEQFF. The J gene is TRBJ2-1, the V gene TRBV24-1; D remains unclear. V lost 7 bases and J 7 bases, leaving 19 bases between the germline ends. Per germline, CDR1 KGHDR and CDR2 SFDVKD. The CDR3 sequence is 15 residues long.

This clonotype was recorded many times. The V call is TRBV6-2 or TRBV6-3, the J call TRBJ1-2, with no clear D. Trimming took 5 bases from V and 4 from J, leaving 20 bases between them. CDR3 length: 16 amino acids. CDR1 and CDR2 from the germline V gene are MNHEY and SVGEGT. CDR3: CASSRHQDPMFYGYTF. The DNA of the CDR3 is TGTGCCAGCAGTCGTCACCAGGACCCGATGTTCTATGGCTACACCTTC.

This clonotype occurred a few times. The chain joins TRBV11-2 to TRBJ1-2; 8 bases match TRBD1. J lost 5 bases, V lost 3 bases, and 8 bases had no gene match. This CDR3 has 15 residues. The germline CDR1 and CDR2 sequences are SGHAT and FQNNGV. CDR3 amino acids: CASSFAGTGRYGYTF. CDR3 nucleotide sequence: TGTGCCAGCAGCTTTGCCGGGACAGGTCGTTATGGCTACACCTTC.

The J gene is TRBJ1-1, the V gene TRBV7-2, with D perhaps matching TRBD1 (6 bases). Germline assignment: CDR1 SGHTA and CDR2 FQGNSA. The CDR3 has 14 amino acids. The germline V and J ends were trimmed by 2 bases and 7 bases, with 14 bases remaining between them. CDR3 in amino acids: CASSLYRAESEAFF. In nucleotides, the CDR3 is TGTGCCAGCAGCTTATACAGGGCGGAGAGTGAAGCTTTCTTT.

This clonotype was detected ten times or more. The V and J genes are TRBV7-9 and TRBJ2-3; no definite D call. Germline CDR1 and CDR2: SEHNR and FQNEAQ (reference sequence). The length of the CDR3 is 14 residues. V was pared by 5 bases and J by 2 bases, with 11 bases between. The CDR3 sequence is CASSGRTSTDTQYF. CDR3 nucleotide sequence: TGTGCCAGCAGCGGACGGACCTCCACAGATACGCAGTATTTT.

This clonotype was seen at least ten times. V gene TRBV5-5 combines with J gene TRBJ2-7, with TRBD1 as a possible D gene (6 bases). The germline V gene encodes CDR1 SGHKS and CDR2 YYEKEE (reference sequence). Trimming cost V 4 bases and J 4 bases, with 18 bases left between them. CDR3 length equals 15 residues. The CDR3 loop is CASSTRDIPSYEQYF. CDR3 nucleotide sequence: TGTGCCAGCAGCACCCGGGACATCCCCTCTTACGAGCAGTACTTC.

There are many counts of this clonotype. This chain uses TRBV7-6 with TRBJ2-4, with 8 bases that match TRBD1. Germline V lookup: CDR1 SGHVS, CDR2 FNYEAQ. With V trimmed by 2 bases and J by 10 bases, 4 bases remained unmatched. This CDR3 region has 13 residues. The CDR3 sequence is CASSLNRGWIQYF. The CDR3, as DNA: TGTGCCAGCAGCTTAAACAGGGGGTGGATTCAGTACTTC. The variable domain in full, completed from reference TRBV7-6 and TRBJ2-4, reads GAGVSQSPRYKVTKRGQDVALRCDPISGHVSLYWYRQALGQGPEFLTYFNYEAQQDKSGLPNDRFSAERPEGSISTLTIQRTEQRDSAMYRCASSLNRGWIQYFGAGTRLSVL.

This clonotype was seen only a few times. The chain carries TRBV12-3 or TRBV12-4 and TRBJ2-1; D unclear. CDR3 length: 12 residues. Between the trimmed V and J ends, which lost 3 bases and 10 bases, there was a span of 10 bases. CDR3 amino acids: CASSFAVSEQFF. In nucleotides, the CDR3 is TGTGCCAGCAGTTTCGCGGTTTCAGAGCAGTTCTTC.

The gene calls are TRBV12-3 or TRBV12-4 and TRBJ1-1; the D gene is possibly TRBD1 (6 bases). The CDR3 has 13 residues. Trimming cost V 9 bases and J 6 bases, with 17 bases left between them. The CDR3: CASWTAFGAEAFF. The CDR3 DNA is TGTGCCAGTTGGACAGCCTTTGGGGCTGAAGCTTTCTTT.

The sample holds many counts of this clonotype. The chain employs TRBV12-3 or TRBV12-4 and TRBJ1-2, with D tentatively TRBD1 (5 bases). The CDR3 contains 11 residues. The germline V and J ends were trimmed by 7 bases and 6 bases, with 9 bases remaining between them. The CDR3 sequence: CASNGHNGYTF. In DNA, the CDR3 is TGTGCCAGCAACGGACACAATGGCTACACCTTC.

This clonotype was observed many times. The chain recombines TRBV20-1 with TRBJ1-4; TRBD1 matches at 7 bases. Germline V lookup: CDR1 DFQATT, CDR2 SNEGSKA (reference sequence). This CDR3 comprises 13 residues. Unmatched junction bases numbered 6, after V lost 5 bases and J lost 6 bases. The CDR3 nucleotides read TGCAGTGCTCCTACAGGGGCGGATGAAAAACTGTTTTTT. Translation: CSAPTGADEKLFF.

This clonotype has ten or more counts. This chain uses TRBV5-1 with TRBJ2-5; tentative D call: TRBD2 (7 bases). V gave up 1 base and J gave up 1 base, with 11 bases separating them. The germline gives CDR1 SGHRS, CDR2 YFSETQ. The CDR3 consists of 15 residues. As DNA, the CDR3 is TGCGCCAGCAGCTTGCCGGGGGGCTTCCAAGAGACCCAGTACTTC. Translation gives CASSLPGGFQETQYF.

This clonotype has ten or more counts. The chain links TRBV2 to TRBJ2-7, with 7 bases lining up with TRBD2. In germline, CDR1 is SNHLY, CDR2 FYNNEI. The CDR3 has 14 residues. V trimming: 5 bases; J trimming: 3 bases; junction bases outside the gene matches: 7. The DNA for the CDR3 is TGTGCCAGCAGTTGGGGGGGAGGTCGCTACGAGCAGTACTTC. It translates to CASSWGGGRYEQYF.